These T cell receptor beta chains were read from a single sample in a study of blood T cell repertoires in COVID-19. Produced via immunoSEQ multiplex PCR; TCRdb's table is partial and in-frame only. The sample shows some 81,000 clones, about 95% of them seen only once. The sequenced material came from peripheral blood. These receptors originate from a human donor with active COVID-19. The donor label of this sample is uncertain. CDR3s include the opening cysteine and the closing phenylalanine or tryptophan. The order of the fields is clone size, D gene, J gene, V gene, CDR3 DNA, CDR3 protein. D genes are given only for firm matches. Clone sizes are given selectively: once, few, many, or a class where the clone is expanded.

clone size: .
D gene: TRBD1
J gene: TRBJ2-7
V gene: TRBV7-9
CDR3 DNA: TGTGCCAGCAGCTTAGGATCCGGACAGGGTATCAACGAGCAGTACTTC
CDR3 protein: CASSLGSGQGINEQYF

clone size: .
D gene: TRBD1
J gene: TRBJ1-6
V gene: TRBV11-3
CDR3 DNA: TGTGCCAGCAGCTTAGAGGGACAGGGCGATTCACCCCTCCACTTT
CDR3 protein: CASSLEGQGDSPLHF

clone size: .
D gene: TRBD1
J gene: TRBJ2-7
V gene: TRBV19
CDR3 DNA: TGTGCCACCAACCCGACAGGGCTCGGCGAGCAGTACTTC
CDR3 protein: CATNPTGLGEQYF

clone size: .
D gene: .
J gene: TRBJ2-5
V gene: TRBV4-1
CDR3 DNA: TGCGCCAGCTCGCGAACGGGCCAAGAGACCCAGTACTTC
CDR3 protein: CASSRTGQETQYF

clone size: .
D gene: .
J gene: TRBJ2-7
V gene: TRBV5-4
CDR3 DNA: TGTGCCAGCAGCTCGGTGGGCAGGGAACCCTACGAGCAGTACTTC
CDR3 protein: CASSSVGREPYEQYF

clone size: few
D gene: TRBD1
J gene: TRBJ1-5
V gene: TRBV5-1
CDR3 DNA: TGCGCCAGCAGCTCCGGGACAGGTCGTAATCAGCCCCAGCATTTT
CDR3 protein: CASSSGTGRNQPQHF

clone size: .
D gene: TRBD2
J gene: TRBJ2-1
V gene: TRBV9
CDR3 DNA: TGTGCCAGCAGCGTAGTGGCGGGAGTCATACCGTTCTTC
CDR3 protein: CASSVVAGVIPFF

clone size: .
D gene: .
J gene: TRBJ1-2
V gene: TRBV29-1
CDR3 DNA: TGCAGCGTTGAGTATGGCCTGGACTCCTATGGCTACACCTTC
CDR3 protein: CSVEYGLDSYGYTF

clone size: .
D gene: .
J gene: TRBJ2-1
V gene: TRBV6-5
CDR3 DNA: TGTGCCAGCAGTTACCGCGGGCCATACAATGAGCAGTTCTTC
CDR3 protein: CASSYRGPYNEQFF

clone size: .
D gene: TRBD2
J gene: TRBJ2-3
V gene: TRBV20-1
CDR3 DNA: TGCAGTGCTGGGAGGGAGGCAGGGCAGTATTTT
CDR3 protein: CSAGREAGQYF

clone size: .
D gene: TRBD1
J gene: TRBJ1-1
V gene: TRBV6-5
CDR3 DNA: TGTGCCAGCAGCTACAGGGGAACAAACACTGAAGCTTTCTTT
CDR3 protein: CASSYRGTNTEAFF

clone size: .
D gene: .
J gene: TRBJ2-1
V gene: TRBV11-2
CDR3 DNA: TGTGCCAGCACCCCTCGCGGGGGCGGAAGCTCCTACAATGAGCAGTTCTTC
CDR3 protein: CASTPRGGGSSYNEQFF

clone size: .
D gene: TRBD2
J gene: TRBJ2-2
V gene: TRBV5-1
CDR3 DNA: TGCGCCAGCGGCGTGCCCGGGACTAGCGGGAGTCCGATCGGGGAGCTGTTTTTT
CDR3 protein: CASGVPGTSGSPIGELFF

clone size: .
D gene: .
J gene: TRBJ2-7
V gene: TRBV11-3
CDR3 DNA: TGTGCCAGCAGCCAACTGGGGGCAGTGGGGATTTACGAGCAGTACTTC
CDR3 protein: CASSQLGAVGIYEQYF

clone size: once
D gene: .
J gene: TRBJ2-7
V gene: TRBV28
CDR3 DNA: TGTGCCAGCAGTACCCCGATACTCACCTACGAGCAGTACTTC
CDR3 protein: CASSTPILTYEQYF

clone size: .
D gene: TRBD1
J gene: TRBJ2-7
V gene: TRBV11-3
CDR3 DNA: TGTGCCAGCAGCATATCCGGCCGGGGGACAGGGAGCTCCTACGAGCAGTACTTC
CDR3 protein: CASSISGRGTGSSYEQYF

clone size: .
D gene: TRBD1
J gene: TRBJ2-5
V gene: TRBV5-1
CDR3 DNA: TGCGCCAGCAGCTTGGGAGGGACAGTTCAAGAGACCCAGTACTTC
CDR3 protein: CASSLGGTVQETQYF

clone size: .
D gene: TRBD1
J gene: TRBJ1-6
V gene: TRBV29-1
CDR3 DNA: TGCAGCGTAATTTGGGACAGAAATAATTCACCCCTCCACTTT
CDR3 protein: CSVIWDRNNSPLHF

clone size: once
D gene: TRBD1
J gene: TRBJ2-7
V gene: TRBV6-4
CDR3 DNA: TGTGCCAGCTGCACCGGGACAGTCTTCTACGAGCAGTACTTC
CDR3 protein: CASCTGTVFYEQYF

clone size: .
D gene: TRBD2
J gene: TRBJ2-7
V gene: TRBV6-4
CDR3 DNA: TGTGCCAGCAGTGACTCGAAGGGCCGACGGGGAGCTAGCGGGAGGTCCAACGAGCAGTACTTC
CDR3 protein: CASSDSKGRRGASGRSNEQYF

clone size: .
D gene: .
J gene: TRBJ1-1
V gene: TRBV18
CDR3 DNA: TGTGCCAGCTCCCTAAGAACAGAGAACACTGAAGCTTTCTTT
CDR3 protein: CASSLRTENTEAFF

clone size: .
D gene: TRBD2
J gene: TRBJ2-2
V gene: TRBV27
CDR3 DNA: TGTGCCAGCAGCATCATAGCGGGAGGTCTCACCGGGGAGCTGTTTTTT
CDR3 protein: CASSIIAGGLTGELFF

clone size: .
D gene: TRBD1
J gene: TRBJ2-7
V gene: TRBV7-9
CDR3 DNA: TGTGCCAGCAGCCACTCACAGGGGGCGATTTACGAGCAGTACTTC
CDR3 protein: CASSHSQGAIYEQYF

clone size: .
D gene: TRBD1
J gene: TRBJ1-2
V gene: TRBV19
CDR3 DNA: TGTGCCAGTAGAACAAAGGACAGGGGGGCCGGCTACACCTTC
CDR3 protein: CASRTKDRGAGYTF

clone size: .
D gene: .
J gene: TRBJ1-1
V gene: TRBV7-2
CDR3 DNA: TGTGCCAGCAGCCGGATCAGGGGAGAGTATGCGAACACTGAAGCTTTCTTT
CDR3 protein: CASSRIRGEYANTEAFF

clone size: .
D gene: .
J gene: TRBJ1-4
V gene: TRBV18
CDR3 DNA: TGTGCCAGCTCACCACCTCCGACCCCGGGGGAAAAACTGTTTTTT
CDR3 protein: CASSPPPTPGEKLFF

clone size: .
D gene: TRBD2
J gene: TRBJ2-3
V gene: TRBV5-4
CDR3 DNA: TGTGCCAGCAGCTTTGGAGAGCGGGAGATGGGGAATACGCAGTATTTT
CDR3 protein: CASSFGEREMGNTQYF

clone size: .
D gene: .
J gene: TRBJ2-7
V gene: TRBV27
CDR3 DNA: TGTGCCAGCAGAGATAGGACAGATTACGAGCAGTACTTC
CDR3 protein: CASRDRTDYEQYF

clone size: .
D gene: .
J gene: TRBJ2-7
V gene: TRBV5-1
CDR3 DNA: TGCGCCAGCAGCTTAGACAGCGCCTACTACGAGCAGTACTTC
CDR3 protein: CASSLDSAYYEQYF

clone size: .
D gene: TRBD1
J gene: TRBJ1-5
V gene: TRBV18
CDR3 DNA: TGTGCCAGCTCACCGGGACAGGATTTTAAGCCCCAGCATTTT
CDR3 protein: CASSPGQDFKPQHF

clone size: .
D gene: TRBD2
J gene: TRBJ2-5
V gene: TRBV11-2
CDR3 DNA: TGTGCCAGCAGCTTAGTACTAGCGGGGACGGGGGAGACCCAGTACTTC
CDR3 protein: CASSLVLAGTGETQYF

clone size: once
D gene: TRBD1
J gene: TRBJ1-1
V gene: TRBV5-1
CDR3 DNA: TGCGCCAGCAGCTGGGCCGCCGGGACAGCTTTACGACGGAACACTGAAGCTTTCTTT
CDR3 protein: CASSWAAGTALRRNTEAFF

clone size: .
D gene: .
J gene: TRBJ1-5
V gene: TRBV4-2
CDR3 DNA: TGTGCCAGCAGCCGAGAAGACAGCACCTACGGGCCCCAGCATTTT
CDR3 protein: CASSREDSTYGPQHF

clone size: .
D gene: TRBD2
J gene: TRBJ2-7
V gene: TRBV5-1
CDR3 DNA: TGCGCCAGCATTCGGGGAAGGCGGGAGGGTCGGGGCGAGCAGTACTTC
CDR3 protein: CASIRGRREGRGEQYF

clone size: .
D gene: .
J gene: TRBJ2-2
V gene: TRBV18
CDR3 DNA: TGTGCCAGCTCACGGCAGGGCACCGGGGAGCTGTTTTTT
CDR3 protein: CASSRQGTGELFF

clone size: .
D gene: TRBD1
J gene: TRBJ2-7
V gene: TRBV6-5
CDR3 DNA: TGTGCCAGCAGCCTGGGACAGTCCTACGAGCAGTACTTC
CDR3 protein: CASSLGQSYEQYF

clone size: .
D gene: TRBD1
J gene: TRBJ1-5
V gene: TRBV19
CDR3 DNA: TGTGCCAGTAGTATAAATGTGGACAGGGGAATGCAAGCGCATTTT
CDR3 protein: CASSINVDRGMQAHF

clone size: .
D gene: TRBD1
J gene: TRBJ1-2
V gene: TRBV2
CDR3 DNA: TGTGCCAGCAGTATTTTCGACAGGGAAGTAGGGGGCTACACCTTC
CDR3 protein: CASSIFDREVGGYTF

clone size: .
D gene: TRBD1
J gene: TRBJ1-6
V gene: TRBV18
CDR3 DNA: TGTGCCAGCTCGGGACAGGGGGCTAATTCACCCCTCCACTTT
CDR3 protein: CASSGQGANSPLHF